These T cell receptor beta chains were read from a single sample in a study of T cells in Graves' hyperthyroidism and ophthalmopathy. TCRdb reprocessed the multiplex PCR reads via MiXCR and lists one record per CDR3 protein. In the table there are some 50,000 distinct CDR3 sequences, 48% of which are singletons. The sample consisted of blood. Source of these receptors: a woman between 45 and 65 years old with Graves' ophthalmopathy. The CDR3 runs from the conserved cysteine through the conserved F or W. Fields, in order: clone size, V gene, D gene, J gene, CDR3 DNA, CDR3 protein. A D gene is named only where the DNA matches it firmly. Clone size is shown for a subset of rows, as once, few, many or a class of expanded clone.

many,TRBV7-9,-,TRBJ1-2,TGTGCCAGCAGCACCCGGGGGGGGGCGAACTATGGCTACACCTTC,CASSTRGGANYGYTF
-,TRBV19,TRBD1,TRBJ1-2,TGTGGCAGTAGTGCAGGGGGTTCGAACTATGGCTACACCTTC,CGSSAGGSNYGYTF
many,TRBV20-1,TRBD1,TRBJ1-6,TGCAGTGCTAGTCCCGGGACAGGGAAGGAGCCCCTCCACTTT,CSASPGTGKEPLHF
many,TRBV6-6,-,TRBJ2-5,TGTGCCAGCAGTTCCGTCGGGGCCCTAGGGTCTGAGACCCAGTACTTC,CASSSVGALGSETQYF
-,TRBV20-1,-,TRBJ1-4,TGCAGTGCTAGAGATCAGCGGGGGGTGACGTCTGAAAAACTGTTTTTT,CSARDQRGVTSEKLFF
few,TRBV6-1,TRBD1,TRBJ1-3,TGTGCCAGCAGTCCGGGACAGCAGACCACCATATATTTT,CASSPGQQTTIYF
few,TRBV7-3,TRBD2,TRBJ2-3,TGTGCCAGCAGCTCAGGGACTAGCGGGAGCTTTAACAATGAGCAGTATTTT,CASSSGTSGSFNNEQYF
-,TRBV2,TRBD1,TRBJ1-5,TGTGCCAGCAGTGATCTGGACAGGGCGGGTGATCAGCCCCAGCATTTT,CASSDLDRAGDQPQHF
-,TRBV9,-,TRBJ1-5,TGTGCCAGCAGCTCAAGCGGGAGTAGATACGAGCAGCCCCAGCATTTT,CASSSSGSRYEQPQHF
many,TRBV19,TRBD1,TRBJ2-7,TGTGCCGCTGGGACAGCCCCTTACGAGCAGTACTTC,CAAGTAPYEQYF
medium-sized,TRBV10-3,TRBD2,TRBJ2-1,TGTGCCATCAGTGATCGGGGGGAGTACAATGAGCAGTTCTTC,CAISDRGEYNEQFF
-,TRBV5-5,-,TRBJ2-1,TGTGCCAGCAGCTTGATTGTTAGCTCCTACAATGAGCAGCTCTTC,CASSLIVSSYNEQLF
few,TRBV6-2/TRBV6-3,-,TRBJ1-4,TGTGCCAGCAGTTACTCGAAAGGGGCAACTAATGAAAAACTGTTTTTT,CASSYSKGATNEKLFF
many,TRBV5-1,TRBD1,TRBJ2-7,TGCGCCAGCAGCTTGGGGGGACAGGGGTACTACGAGCAGTACTTC,CASSLGGQGYYEQYF
many,TRBV7-9,-,TRBJ2-1,TGTGCCAGCAGCTTGGGGGGTAGTGCGTCCAACTACAATGAGCAGTTCTTC,CASSLGGSASNYNEQFF
-,TRBV13,-,TRBJ2-7,TGTGCCACCAGCAACCTAGGGGGGTCCGGGGAGCTGTACTTC,CATSNLGGSGELYF
once,TRBV9,-,TRBJ1-5,TGTGCCAGCAGCTTGGGCGTGGGGGAGCAGCCCCAGCATTTT,CASSLGVGEQPQHF
few,TRBV28,TRBD1,TRBJ2-3,TGTGCCAGCAGCCCCGGGACAGGGGCTACCTCTACGCAGTATTTT,CASSPGTGATSTQYF
-,TRBV24-1,-,TRBJ1-6,TGTGCCACCAGTGACCAAAGCGGGGGCTATAATTCACCCCTCCACTTT,CATSDQSGGYNSPLHF
-,TRBV20-1,-,TRBJ2-5,TGCAGTGCTAGAGAGGTTGGGCGGGGAGGAGAGACCCAGTACTTC,CSAREVGRGGETQYF
many,TRBV4-1,TRBD2,TRBJ2-2,TGCGCCAGCAGCATAGCGGGAGGGGACCGGGAGCTGTTTTTT,CASSIAGGDRELFF
many,TRBV4-1,-,TRBJ2-1,TGCGCCAGCAGCCAGAACCCCACGGGCTCCGCCTACAATGAGCAGTTCTTC,CASSQNPTGSAYNEQFF
-,TRBV11-2,-,TRBJ2-7,TGTGCCAGCTCAGAGGTCTACGAGCAGTACTTC,CASSEVYEQYF
many,TRBV5-8,-,TRBJ2-5,TGTGCCAGCAGCGCCTTCAGGGAAGAGACCCAGTACTTC,CASSAFREETQYF
few,TRBV3-1,-,TRBJ2-3,TGTGCCAGCAGCCATCTCGACGGGCGCACAGATACGCAGTATTTT,CASSHLDGRTDTQYF
-,TRBV3-1,TRBD2,TRBJ2-5,TGTGCCAGCAGCCAAGGGGGACTAGAGGGAGGGTCCGGGGAGACCCAGTACTTC,CASSQGGLEGGSGETQYF
-,TRBV6-1,TRBD2,TRBJ2-1,TGTGCCAGCAGTGAACAATGGACTAGCCGCGAGCAGTTCTTC,CASSEQWTSREQFF
-,TRBV19,TRBD2,TRBJ2-1,TGTGCCAGTAGTTTCGGACTAGCGGGAGGGAATGAGCAGTTCTTC,CASSFGLAGGNEQFF
many,TRBV9,TRBD2,TRBJ2-1,TGTGCCAGCAGCGTAGTCGGGAGGCTGGGAAATGAGCAGTTCTTC,CASSVVGRLGNEQFF
many,TRBV19,-,TRBJ2-6,TGTGCCAGTAGTCGCTTGCTCGAGGCCAACGTCCTGACTTTC,CASSRLLEANVLTF
many,TRBV7-9,TRBD2,TRBJ2-1,TGTGCCAGCAGTCGACCCTCCGGGACTAGCGGGAGTTCCACCTACAATGAGCAGTTCTTC,CASSRPSGTSGSSTYNEQFF
many,TRBV19,-,TRBJ2-3,TGTGCCAGTAGTAACAGGGCTCTCACAGATACGCAGTATTTT,CASSNRALTDTQYF
many,TRBV20-1,TRBD1,TRBJ1-6,TGCAGTGCTGTTTCCGGGACAGAGAGTAGCTCACCCCTCCACTTT,CSAVSGTESSSPLHF
many,TRBV2,-,TRBJ2-3,TGTGCCAGCCAGCCCAGGTTCGGGGGCGGGGCGCAGTATTTT,CASQPRFGGGAQYF
-,TRBV29-1,-,TRBJ2-1,TGCAGCATCGGAAGCTCCTACAATGAGCAGTTCTTC,CSIGSSYNEQFF
many,TRBV7-9,-,TRBJ1-5,TGTGCCAGCAGCCGTACCGATCAGCCCCAGCATTTT,CASSRTDQPQHF
-,TRBV20-1,-,TRBJ2-2,-,CSAKVGTGNTGELSF
-,TRBV6-5,TRBD1,TRBJ1-1,TGTGCCAGCAGCCCTCTCACAGGGGCGGACACTGAAGCTTTCTTT,CASSPLTGADTEAFF
-,TRBV18,-,TRBJ1-1,TGTGCCAGCTCACCCGGGACACAGAACACTGAAGCTTTCTTT,CASSPGTQNTEAFF
-,TRBV15,TRBD2,TRBJ2-3,TGTGCCACCAGCAGAGGGGGACTAGCTCTGGCAGATACGCAGTATTTT,CATSRGGLALADTQYF
-,TRBV6-1,TRBD1,TRBJ1-2,TGTGCCAGCAGTTTTCTGGACAGGGCCGAGGGCTACACCTTC,CASSFLDRAEGYTF
few,TRBV9,TRBD2,TRBJ2-1,TGTGCCGGCAGCGTTCGTGGGCGGGGGGCTAGGGATGAGCAGTTCTTC,CAGSVRGRGARDEQFF
many,TRBV6-5,TRBD2,TRBJ2-2,TGTGCCAGCAGTCCTGGGACTAGTTTCGAGATCGGGGAGCTGTTTTTT,CASSPGTSFEIGELFF
-,TRBV15,-,TRBJ1-2,TGTGCCACCAGCAGAGATAAAACGTTCTCTGGAAACACCTTC,CATSRDKTFSGNTF
-,TRBV29-1,TRBD1,TRBJ1-2,TGCAGCGCAGGACAGGCCTATGGCTACACCTTC,CSAGQAYGYTF
-,TRBV2,TRBD1,TRBJ1-2,TGTGCCAGCAGTTATAACCTAGGACAGGTCGGTAACGGCTACACCTTC,CASSYNLGQVGNGYTF
-,TRBV5-5,-,TRBJ1-2,TGTGCCAGCAGCACGGGGGGCAGCGGAGACTATGGCTACACCTTC,CASSTGGSGDYGYTF
few,TRBV5-6,TRBD2,TRBJ2-5,TGTGCCAGCAGCTTAGGACTAGCGGGAGAGACCCAGTACTTC,CASSLGLAGETQYF
many,TRBV5-1,TRBD1,TRBJ1-1,TGCGCCAGCAGCTCTGGGGGACAGGGTACTGAAGCTTTCTTT,CASSSGGQGTEAFF
-,TRBV6-1,TRBD2,TRBJ2-2,TGTGCCAGCAGAACCCCGGGGGGAGAGTCCGTCGGGGAGCTGTTTTTT,CASRTPGGESVGELFF
-,TRBV24-1,TRBD2,TRBJ2-1,TGTGCCACCAGGACTAGCGGGGGCCGGGAGGAGCAGTTCTTC,CATRTSGGREEQFF
many,TRBV24-1,TRBD1,TRBJ2-5,TGTGCCACCAGTGACCCGACAGGGGGCGGGCGAGAGACCCAGTACTTC,CATSDPTGGGRETQYF
many,TRBV20-1,TRBD2,TRBJ2-2,TGCAGTGCAGCCGGGACTAGCGGGGGGTCGAACACCGGGGAGCTGTTTTTT,CSAAGTSGGSNTGELFF
-,TRBV5-6,TRBD1,TRBJ1-2,TGTGCCAGCAGCTGGGACAGGGACTATGGCTACACCTTC,CASSWDRDYGYTF
many,TRBV7-9,-,TRBJ2-7,TGTGCCAGCAGCCTCGGTGGAACCGGGTTATGGTTGGTCGAGCAGTACTTC,CASSLGGTGLWLVEQYF
many,TRBV7-9,-,TRBJ2-6,TGTGCCAGCAGCTTAGAACGGGGGATTGGGGCCAACGTCCTGACTTTC,CASSLERGIGANVLTF
-,TRBV7-2,TRBD1,TRBJ1-2,TGTGCCAGCGAGGGACAGGTTTTAAACTATGGCTACACCTTC,CASEGQVLNYGYTF
-,TRBV29-1,TRBD2,TRBJ2-1,TGCAGCGTTGGCTCGACTAGCGGGAGGGCCGGGAATGAGCAGTTCTTC,CSVGSTSGRAGNEQFF
many,TRBV6-1,-,TRBJ1-2,TGTGCCAGCGAGGGTTTCGACTATGGCTACACCTTC,CASEGFDYGYTF